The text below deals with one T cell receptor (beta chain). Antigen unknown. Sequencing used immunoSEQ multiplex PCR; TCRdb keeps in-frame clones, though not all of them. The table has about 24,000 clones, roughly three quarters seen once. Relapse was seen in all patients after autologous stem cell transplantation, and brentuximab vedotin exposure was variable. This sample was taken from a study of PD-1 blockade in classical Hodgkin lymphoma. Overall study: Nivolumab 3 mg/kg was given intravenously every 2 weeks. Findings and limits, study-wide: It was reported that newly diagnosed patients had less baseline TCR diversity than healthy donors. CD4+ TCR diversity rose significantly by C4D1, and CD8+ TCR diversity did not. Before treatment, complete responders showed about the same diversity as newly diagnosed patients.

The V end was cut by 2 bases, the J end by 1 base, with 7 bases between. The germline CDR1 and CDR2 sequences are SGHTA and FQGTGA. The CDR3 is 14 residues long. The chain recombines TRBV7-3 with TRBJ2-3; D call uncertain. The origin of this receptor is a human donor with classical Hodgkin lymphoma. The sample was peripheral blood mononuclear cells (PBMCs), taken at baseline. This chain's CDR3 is CASSLARGTDTQYF. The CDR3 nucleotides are TGTGCCAGCAGCTTAGCTCGAGGCACAGATACGCAGTATTTT.